The source of this TCR beta chain is a study of T cell responses to AZD1222 COVID-19 vaccine. The study's findings and limits: In the spike-specific TCR repertoire, nearly half reportedly target unmutated variant regions.

Turning to this clone: Its antigen remains unknown.

The assay was immunoSEQ multiplex PCR, and TCRdb's table has in-frame clones only and misses some. The sample contains tens of thousands of clones, approximately 88% of which appear only once. The V segment lost 4 bases and the J segment 10 bases; nucleotides outside the gene matches: 12. The CDR3 totals 16 residues. The clonotype was recovered from an adult in good health. The chain uses TRBV5-3 and TRBJ2-1; 12 positions match TRBD2. TRBV5-3 is placed among ORFs of uncertain function. The specimen comprised peripheral blood, sampled on day 0 of AZD1222 vaccination. CDR3 amino acids: CARSRPLAGGPREQFF. The CDR3 DNA sequence: TGTGCCAGAAGCCGGCCGCTAGCGGGAGGGCCTAGGGAGCAGTTCTTC.